The 29 T cell receptor beta chains below were found in one sample sequenced in a study of TET2 disruption in CD19-targeted CAR T cells. Using immunoSEQ multiplex PCR, the repertoire was profiled, and TCRdb retains in-frame clones only, with some absent. This listing includes roughly 1,800 clones. Their cognate antigens are unknown. Treatment here: autologous CTL019 cells: CD19 CAR with 4-1BB and CD3 zeta domains. The specimen comprised CD8+ T cells sorted from cultured blood T cells, sampled for CD19 CAR T cell therapy. All receptors come from a man aged 70 or older with chronic lymphocytic leukemia.

Turning to this clone: The CDR3 end lies 3 residues beyond the end of the read and is filled in from the germline J gene. This chain links TRBV20-1 with TRBJ2-7; TRBD1 agrees at 7 bases. CDR1 and CDR2 from the germline V gene are DFQATT and SNEGSKA (reference sequence). The CDR3 runs to 13 residues. After removal of 6 bases from V and 2 bases from J, the junction contained 7 bases not matched to a gene. The CDR3 region is CSARPGTAYEQYF. CDR3 bases read: TGCAGTGCAAGACCCGGGACAGCCTACGAG.

With respect to this clone: The CDR3 end is not reached by the read, which stops 3 residues before it; the germline J gene fills it in. The genes are TRBV7-9 and TRBJ1-2; D uncertain. Germline V gene data show CDR1 as SEHNR and CDR2 as FQNEAQ (reference sequence). The CDR3 spans 13 residues. CDR3 DNA, as far as it was read: TGTGCCAGCAGCTCGTCTTTTCTCTACGAC. Its translation is CASSSSFLYD. The complete CDR3 reads CASSSSFLYDYTF.

This clone is deemed medium-sized (0.01 to 0.1%) by its frequency. The read ends 3 residues before the CDR3 terminus; that terminus is restored from the germline J gene. V and J are TRBV20-1 and TRBJ1-1; the D gene is possibly TRBD1 (6 bases). There are 14 residues in the CDR3. In germline, CDR1 is DFQATT, CDR2 SNEGSKA (reference sequence). The V end was cut by 0 bases, the J end by 5 bases, with 13 bases between. The CDR3 sequence is CSARDNREGTEAFF. The covered CDR3 bases are TGCAGTGCTAGAGATAACAGGGAGGGAACTGAA.

Judged by frequency, this clone is medium-sized. The observed sequence ends 3 residues before the CDR3 terminus, with the missing tail filled in from the germline J gene. V gene TRBV6-2 or TRBV6-3 combines with J gene TRBJ2-7; TRBD1 might be the D (6 bases). Looked up from germline, CDR1 is MNHEY and CDR2 is SVGEGT. The CDR3 totals 14 residues. V lost 5 bases and J 0 bases, leaving 11 bases between the germline ends. The CDR3 region is CASSLRDTSYEQYF. CDR3 DNA, as far as it was read: TGTGCCAGCAGTCTTCGGGACACCTCCTACGAG.

A note on this clone: Sequencing ends 3 residues short of the CDR3 end; the germline J gene provides the rest. The chain carries TRBV3-1 (or the pseudogene TRBV3-2) and TRBJ1-5; D gene ambiguous. The germline V gene has CDR1 LGHDT and CDR2 YNNKEL (reference sequence). The CDR3 totals 17 residues. V gave up 0 bases and J gave up 2 bases, with 14 bases separating them. The sequenced part of the CDR3 DNA is TGTGCCAGCAGCCAAGATTACGGGGATCGGGGCAATCAGCCC. This translates into CASSQDYGDRGNQP. The complete CDR3 protein is CASSQDYGDRGNQPQHF.

This clone registers medium-sized by frequency. The CDR3 protein is CASSFQGGGNTEAFF. The CDR3 bases that were read are TGTGCCAGCAGCTTTCAGGGGGGTGGTAACACTGAA. The chain joins TRBV5-4 to TRBJ1-1, with 7 positions matching TRBD1. The read ends 3 residues before the CDR3 terminus; that terminus is restored from the germline J gene. The CDR3 runs to 15 residues. V shed 2 bases, J shed 2 bases, and the junction held 6 bases outside the gene matches. Germline CDR1 is SGHNT and CDR2 is YYREEE (reference sequence). The complete variable domain, with remaining parts taken from reference TRBV5-4 and TRBJ1-1, reads ETGVTQSPTHLIKTRGQQVTLRCSSQSGHNTVSWYQQALGQGPQFIFQYYREEENGRGNFPPRFSGLQFPNYSSELNVNALELDDSALYLCASSFQGGGNTEAFFGQGTRLTVV.

Concerning this clone itself: The DNA ends 3 residues before the CDR3 does, and the rest of the CDR3 is filled in from the germline J gene. This chain joins TRBV19 and TRBJ1-1, with D unresolved. The CDR3 sequence is 12 residues long. Germline V gives CDR1 LNHDA, CDR2 SQIVND (reference sequence). CDR3 amino acids: CASSIGQETAFF. The sequenced CDR3 bases are TGTGCCAGTAGTATTGGGCAAGAGACA.

This clone is labeled medium-sized (0.01 to 0.1%) based on frequency. CDR3 sequence: CASSIDSGGYNEQFF. CDR3 DNA (partial): TGTGCCAGTAGTATAGATAGCGGGGGATACAATGAG. This rearrangement joins TRBV19 to TRBJ2-1; TRBD2 aligns across 9 bases. The CDR3 end is not reached by the read, which stops 3 residues before it; the germline J gene fills it in. Germline CDR1 LNHDA, CDR2 SQIVND (reference sequence). J lost 4 bases, V lost 0 bases, and 1 base had no gene match. The CDR3 sequence is 15 residues long.

According to its frequency, this clone is medium-sized. The read falls 3 residues short of the CDR3 end, and the missing part is taken from the germline J gene. The J gene is TRBJ2-7, the V gene TRBV7-6; possibly TRBD2 for D (5 bases). There are 15 residues in the CDR3. The germline V gene encodes CDR1 SGHVS and CDR2 FNYEAQ. V lost 5 bases, J lost 0 bases, and 14 bases lay in between. The DNA read from the CDR3 is TGTGCCAGCAGCCCCCGAGGAGCGGACTCCTACGAG. This gives the protein CASSPRGADSYE. In full, the CDR3 is CASSPRGADSYEQYF.

This clone is labeled medium-sized based on frequency. The read finishes 3 residues shy of the CDR3 end, and the germline J gene is used to complete it. The J gene is TRBJ2-1, the V gene TRBV12-3 or TRBV12-4; 9 bases align to TRBD1. Trimming took 3 bases from V and 1 from J; bases not matched to a gene: 7. The CDR3 length is 17 residues. The CDR3 loop reads CASSFMPGQGSYNEQFF. The sequenced part of the CDR3 DNA is TGTGCCAGCAGTTTCATGCCGGGACAGGGTTCCTACAATGAG.

On this clone: The read gets to within 3 residues of the CDR3 end, and the germline J gene fills in the rest. The chain joins TRBV11-1 to TRBJ2-5, with TRBD1 matching over 10 bases. The J segment lost 4 bases and the V segment lost 4 bases, leaving 3 bases of the junction unmatched. Germline V lookup: CDR1 SGHAT, CDR2 FQDESV (reference sequence). The CDR3 contains 14 residues. The CDR3 sequence is CASSSGTGVETQYF. CDR3 bases read: TGTGCCAGCAGCTCAGGGACAGGGGTAGAGACC.

This clone counts as medium-sized by frequency. The observed sequence ends 3 residues before the CDR3 terminus, with the missing tail filled in from the germline J gene. The V call is TRBV28, the J call TRBJ2-3, with 7 bases fitting TRBD1. Germline trimming cut 2 bases from V and 3 bases from J; bases unmatched to any gene: 5. This CDR3 is 15 amino acids long. From germline, CDR1 is MDHEN and CDR2 SYDVKM. CDR3 amino acids: CASSLMDRQTDTQYF. CDR3 bases read: TGTGCCAGCAGTTTAATGGACAGGCAAACAGATACG. Using reference TRBV28 and TRBJ2-3 for the parts outside the CDR3, the full variable domain is DVKVTQSSRYLVKRTGEKVFLECVQDMDHENMFWYRQDPGLGLRLIYFSYDVKMKEKGDIPEGYSVSREKKERFSLILESASTNQTSMYLCASSLMDRQTDTQYFGPGTRLTVL.

Considering frequency, this clone is large. Read sequence stops 3 residues before the CDR3 end, and the germline J gene provides the missing end. The chain recombines TRBV20-1 with TRBJ2-2; 13 bases fit TRBD2. The ends lost 2 bases at V and 3 bases at J; junction bases unmatched: 9. The CDR3 covers 18 residues. The germline V gene has CDR1 DFQATT and CDR2 SNEGSKA (reference sequence). The chain's CDR3 is CSARHPGLAGTDTGELFF. The sequenced CDR3 bases are TGCAGTGCTAGACACCCGGGACTAGCGGGGACGGACACCGGGGAG.

This clone is identified as medium-sized from frequency. Read coverage stops 3 residues before the CDR3 terminus; the germline J gene supplies the remainder. The chain carries TRBV28 and TRBJ2-7, with D possibly matching TRBD2 (6 bases). This CDR3 region has 11 residues. Trimming shortened V by 8 bases and J by 6 bases, and 11 bases separated the two germline ends. Germline CDR1 reads MDHEN; CDR2 reads SYDVKM. This CDR3 reads CASGRRGEQYF. The DNA read from the CDR3 is TGTGCCAGCGGACGGCGGGGCGAG.

Frequency places this clone as medium-sized. The CDR3 end falls 3 residues outside the read, so it is completed with the germline J gene. The rearrangement links TRBV2 to TRBJ2-7, with D maybe TRBD1 (6 bases). Between the trimmed V and J ends, which lost 6 bases and 1 base, there was a span of 10 bases. This CDR3 is built from 13 residues. The germline gives CDR1 SNHLY, CDR2 FYNNEI. Incomplete CDR3 DNA: TGTGCCAGCAGAGACAGGCCTTCCTACGAG. Translation: CASRDRPSYE. The whole CDR3 sequence is CASRDRPSYEQYF.

Of note for this clone: One junction end disagrees with the germline gene, perhaps due to a read error. The CDR3 end falls 3 residues outside the read, so it is completed with the germline J gene. Distinct nucleotide sequences in the sample also encode this CDR3. V gene TRBV4-1 combines with J gene TRBJ1-3; TRBD1 matches 8 bases. Germline V gene data show CDR1 as MGHRA and CDR2 as YSYEKL. The CDR3 is 15 residues long. The DNA read from the CDR3 is TGCGCCAGCAGCCAAGACAGGGGGCGTGGAAACACT. Translation: CASSQDRGRGNT. From start to end, the CDR3 is CASSQDRGRGNTIYF.

For this clone: The read gets to within 3 residues of the CDR3 end, and the germline J gene fills in the rest. This rearrangement joins TRBV9 to TRBJ1-4; the D is unclear. The germline gives CDR1 SGDLS, CDR2 YYNGEE. The ends were cut back, 0 bases at V and 1 base at J, with 10 bases in the middle. The CDR3 sequence is 16 residues long. CDR3 residues: CASSVDGSQTNEKLFF. Partial CDR3 DNA: TGTGCCAGCAGCGTAGATGGTAGCCAAACTAATGAAAAA.

CDR3 DNA (partial): TGTGCCAGCAGCGCCGCCGGGACTAGCGGGTATAATGAG. This translates into CASSAAGTSGYNE. The whole CDR3 region reads CASSAAGTSGYNEQFF. The chain combines TRBV9 with TRBJ2-1; 12 bases map to TRBD2. The sequence runs out 3 residues before the end of the CDR3; the remainder is reconstructed from the germline J gene. The CDR3 is made up of 16 amino acids. CDR1 is SGDLS and CDR2 is YYNGEE in the germline V gene. The junction had 8 bases not matched to a gene; V was cut back by 3 bases and J by 7 bases.

In regard to this clone: The CDR3 is cut off 3 residues early in the read; its end comes from the germline J gene. V gene TRBV6-1 combines with J gene TRBJ1-2, with 8 bases that match TRBD1. CDR1 is MNHNS and CDR2 is SASEGT in the germline V gene. This CDR3 is built from 14 residues. The CDR3: CASSVGQGGYDYTF. Partial CDR3 DNA: TGTGCCAGCAGTGTTGGACAGGGTGGCTACGAC.

As concerns this clone: The sequenced fragment ends 3 residues before the CDR3 boundary, so the rest is inferred from the germline J gene. J is TRBJ2-7 and V is TRBV27, with unresolved D. This CDR3 contains 13 residues. In germline, CDR1 is MNHEY, CDR2 SMNVEV (reference sequence). V lost 4 bases to trimming and J lost 1 base, with 8 bases between them. CDR3 sequence: CASSYSSSYEQYF. CDR3 DNA (partial): TGTGCCAGCAGTTACAGTTCATCCTACGAG.

Concerning this clone itself: The read halts 3 residues ahead of the CDR3 end, with the missing end drawn from the germline J gene. This chain links TRBV6-2 or TRBV6-3 with TRBJ1-2; D is unclear. The CDR3 has 11 residues. Germline loops: CDR1 MNHEY, CDR2 SVGEGT. The part of the CDR3 DNA that was read is TGTGCCAGCAGTTACTCCTACGAC. Encoded protein: CASSYSYD. The complete CDR3 reads CASSYSYDYTF.

Note on this clone: Coverage ceases 3 residues before the CDR3 finishes, and the germline J gene fills in the end. The V and J genes are TRBV5-5 and TRBJ1-2; unclear D gene. This CDR3 is 15 amino acids long. The V and J ends lost 0 bases and 1 base respectively, with 10 bases between them. Germline CDR1 reads SGHKS; CDR2 reads YYEKEE (reference sequence). Here the CDR3 reads CASSLAAGYNYGYTF. CDR3 bases read: TGTGCCAGCAGCTTGGCCGCCGGGTATAACTATGGC.

Judged by frequency, this clone is medium-sized. With the read ending 3 residues before the CDR3 end, the germline J gene is used to fill in that end. The chain recombines TRBV7-9 with TRBJ2-1; TRBD2 matches 11 bases. The CDR3 length is 13 residues. CDR1 and CDR2 from the germline V gene are SEHNR and FQNEAQ (reference sequence). V was clipped by 10 bases and J by 7 bases; unmatched bases: 6. CDR3 DNA (partial): TGTGCCACCGAAACTAGCGGGGGTAATGAG. This translates into CATETSGGNE. The entire CDR3 protein reads CATETSGGNEQFF.

CDR3 protein: CASKTTGSDNEYTF. The sequenced part of the CDR3 DNA is TGTGCCAGCAAAACGACAGGGAGTGACAATGAA. This chain uses TRBV2 with TRBJ1-2, with 7 positions matching TRBD1. The read halts 3 residues ahead of the CDR3 end, with the missing end drawn from the germline J gene. CDR1 SNHLY and CDR2 FYNNEI come from the germline V gene. The CDR3 runs to 14 residues.

Judged by frequency, this clone is medium-sized (0.01 to 0.1%). The read gets to within 3 residues of the CDR3 end, and the germline J gene fills in the rest. The chain recombines TRBV19 with TRBJ1-5; maybe TRBD1 (5 bases). V lost 4 bases, J lost 1 base, and 8 bases lay in between. CDR3 length equals 14 residues. CDR1 is LNHDA and CDR2 is SQIVND in the germline V gene (reference sequence). CDR3 DNA (partial): TGTGCCAGTAGTACCAGACAGAGCAATCAGCCC. It is translated as CASSTRQSNQP. The full CDR3 is CASSTRQSNQPQHF.

Details on this clone: The read ends 3 residues before the CDR3 terminus; that terminus is restored from the germline J gene. The rearrangement joins TRBV6-2 or TRBV6-3 to TRBJ1-2, with D possibly matching TRBD1 (6 bases). Germline V lookup: CDR1 MNHEY, CDR2 SVGEGT. The CDR3 is 16 residues long. The CDR3 loop reads CASSTFQGLFSYDYTF. Partial CDR3 DNA: TGTGCCAGCAGTACCTTTCAGGGGCTGTTCTCCTACGAC.

Concerning this clone itself: The read falls 3 residues short of the CDR3 end, and the missing part is taken from the germline J gene. The chain is built from TRBV19 and TRBJ1-2; D is possibly TRBD1 (5 bases). The length of the CDR3 is 15 residues. Germline lookup yields CDR1 LNHDA and CDR2 SQIVND (reference sequence). CDR3 amino acids: CASSIGGTLFDDYTF. The sequenced CDR3 bases are TGTGCCAGTAGTATAGGAGGGACTCTGTTCGACGAC.

As regards this clone: The read comes to an end 3 residues before the CDR3 does, leaving the germline J gene to fill in the end. The chain recombines TRBV5-4 with TRBJ2-7; 7 bases align to TRBD1. The CDR3 covers 14 residues. Germline assignment: CDR1 SGHNT and CDR2 YYREEE (reference sequence). V lost 4 bases and J lost 2; bases outside the gene matches: 6. The covered CDR3 bases are TGTGCCAGCAGCCCGACAGGGTACGCCTACGAG. Protein: CASSPTGYAYE. The whole CDR3 is CASSPTGYAYEQYF.

Remarks on this clone: The CDR3 extends 3 residues past the end of the read, so its final part is completed from the germline J gene. The V and J genes are TRBV4-1 and TRBJ2-3, with 8 nucleotides matching TRBD2. The germline V gene has CDR1 MGHRA and CDR2 YSYEKL. The CDR3 covers 17 residues. The CDR3 spells CASSHPSGGSAGETQYF. The sequenced part of the CDR3 DNA is TGCGCCAGCAGCCACCCCTCGGGGGGGTCGGCAGGAGAGACG.